The rows below give T cell receptor beta chains drawn from one sample of a study of CD8+ T cells in alopecia areata. Profiling relied on immunoSEQ multiplex PCR, and the TCRdb table lists in-frame clones only, not all of them. The sample records fewer than 250,000 clones, roughly two fifths being singletons. The specimen was CD4+ T cells sorted from blood, collected around week 30, from a patient treated with tofacitinib. All receptors derive from a human donor with alopecia areata. The CDR3 runs from the conserved cysteine through the conserved F or W. The order of the fields is J gene, V gene, CDR3 protein.

j_call: TRBJ2-5; v_call: TRBV2; cdr3_aa: CASSEAGAGAAYF
j_call: TRBJ2-7; v_call: TRBV4-1; cdr3_aa: CASSLPDRNEQYF
j_call: TRBJ2-7; v_call: TRBV29-1; cdr3_aa: CSGWTAGEQYF
j_call: TRBJ1-2; v_call: TRBV20-1; cdr3_aa: CSAEANYGYTF
j_call: TRBJ2-1; v_call: TRBV7-2; cdr3_aa: CASSLVLQSSYNEQFF
j_call: TRBJ2-7; v_call: TRBV30; cdr3_aa: CAWTLRDRDNEQYF
j_call: TRBJ2-3; v_call: TRBV6-5; cdr3_aa: CASSPRLDTDTQYF
j_call: TRBJ1-5; v_call: TRBV18; cdr3_aa: CASSSGQGVQPQHF
j_call: TRBJ2-1; v_call: TRBV29-1; cdr3_aa: CSGNQGSGEQFF
j_call: TRBJ2-1; v_call: TRBV5-5; cdr3_aa: CASSFGQGAYNEQFF
j_call: TRBJ2-7; v_call: TRBV29-1; cdr3_aa: CSVASVSGQVGSYEQYF
j_call: TRBJ1-5; v_call: TRBV9; cdr3_aa: CASSPEGMGNQPQHF
j_call: TRBJ2-5; v_call: TRBV6-5; cdr3_aa: CASSYSETLGETQYF
j_call: TRBJ1-2; v_call: TRBV29-1; cdr3_aa: CSVEGQGTLGTF
j_call: TRBJ1-1; v_call: TRBV6-6; cdr3_aa: CASSPNTEAFF
j_call: TRBJ2-1; v_call: TRBV7-9; cdr3_aa: CASSRPGTASHEQFF
j_call: TRBJ1-2; v_call: TRBV5-1; cdr3_aa: CASSSEGLITYYGYTF
j_call: TRBJ1-3; v_call: TRBV30; cdr3_aa: CAWSSQGKGPISGNTIYF
j_call: TRBJ1-5; v_call: TRBV7-9; cdr3_aa: CASSLGGQPQHF
j_call: TRBJ2-2; v_call: TRBV29-1; cdr3_aa: CSVCLRNTGELFF
j_call: TRBJ1-5; v_call: TRBV28; cdr3_aa: CATSGGNQPQHF
j_call: TRBJ2-5; v_call: TRBV5-1; cdr3_aa: CASSPKPGHRETQYF
j_call: TRBJ2-1; v_call: TRBV5-1; cdr3_aa: CASTLSGGSYNEQFF
j_call: TRBJ1-2; v_call: TRBV27; cdr3_aa: CASSLKGGYGYTF
j_call: TRBJ2-7; v_call: TRBV30; cdr3_aa: CAWSMGVVYEQYF
j_call: TRBJ1-6; v_call: TRBV2; cdr3_aa: CASSEQGPSPLHF
j_call: TRBJ1-3; v_call: TRBV18; cdr3_aa: CASSPPAGRDTIYF
j_call: TRBJ2-3; v_call: TRBV30; cdr3_aa: CAWSLQGGPKYF
j_call: TRBJ2-6; v_call: TRBV5-1; cdr3_aa: CASSLTTVSGANVLTF
j_call: TRBJ1-6; v_call: TRBV30; cdr3_aa: CAWSQGQGGSPLHF
j_call: TRBJ1-1; v_call: TRBV2; cdr3_aa: CASSVGPGFSEAFF
j_call: TRBJ1-5; v_call: TRBV2; cdr3_aa: CASSEEGINNQPQHF